This T cell receptor (beta chain) is from a study of cytomegalovirus exposure and HLA in healthy donors. Despite likely unrecorded immune exposures, the donors were nominally healthy at the time of sampling. Broader study findings: Specificity of three CMV-associated chains for CMV antigens was verified in vitro. Most observed TCR sequences were rare, whereas some public TCRs were detected in many donors.

The V gene's germline CDR1 is SGHAT and CDR2 FQNNGV. The CDR3 spans 15 residues. V was pared by 1 base and J by 3 bases, with 10 bases between. It was with 60 Vbeta and 13 Jbeta primers that the PCR ran. In the original workflow: Around 11 million of some 80 million unique TCR beta chains were shared, per a later count. This table comes from immunoSEQ multiplex PCR, and its TCRdb copy is limited to in-frame clones, with some not included. That table is the source of V, J and clone size, and D and trimming were worked out from the DNA. The sample has roughly 120,000 clones, approximately 70% seen once. In the case of this clone: Its specificity is unknown.

The chain couples TRBV11-2 to TRBJ2-1; D unclear. The receptor was isolated from a woman aged 30 to 39 in good health and CMV-seronegative. The sequencing sample was made of PBMCs. This CDR3 is CASSLGYELYNEQFF. DNA for the CDR3: TGTGCCAGCAGCTTAGGGTACGAGCTCTACAATGAGCAGTTCTTC.